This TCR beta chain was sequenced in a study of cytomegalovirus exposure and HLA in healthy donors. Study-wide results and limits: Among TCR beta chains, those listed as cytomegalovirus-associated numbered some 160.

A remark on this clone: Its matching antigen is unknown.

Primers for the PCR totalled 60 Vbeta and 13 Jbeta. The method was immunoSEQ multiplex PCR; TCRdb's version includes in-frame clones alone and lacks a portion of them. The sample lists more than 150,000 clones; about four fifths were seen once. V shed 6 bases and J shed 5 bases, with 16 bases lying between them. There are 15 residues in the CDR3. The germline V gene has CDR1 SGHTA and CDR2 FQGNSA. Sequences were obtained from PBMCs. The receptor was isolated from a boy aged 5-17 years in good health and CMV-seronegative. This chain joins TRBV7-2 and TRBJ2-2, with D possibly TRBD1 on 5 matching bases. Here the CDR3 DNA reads TGTGCCAGCAGTTGGGGCATTATTGAAACCGGGGAGCTGTTTTTT. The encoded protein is CASSWGIIETGELFF.